A selection of T cell receptor beta chains follows, all from one sample in a study of blood T cells in healthy people across ages. A single record per CDR3 protein comes from TCRdb applying MiXCR to the 5' RACE reads. The sample lists about a million distinct CDR3 sequences, 51% occurring once. The sequencing sample was made of blood. Source of these receptors: a woman between 55 and 75 years old in good health. The CDR3 runs from the conserved cysteine through the conserved F or W. A D gene is named only where the DNA matches it firmly. Clone size is stated in some rows and not others, as once, few, many or a class when expanded.

J gene	D gene	clone size	V gene	CDR3 protein	CDR3 DNA
TRBJ2-1	TRBD1	.	TRBV12-3/TRBV12-4	CASSPRDREGEQFF	TGTGCCAGCAGCCCCCGGGACAGGGAGGGTGAGCAGTTCTTC
TRBJ2-5	.	.	TRBV7-2	CASARGVPSLETQYF	TGTGCCAGCGCTAGAGGGGTCCCCAGCCTGGAGACCCAGTACTTC
TRBJ2-7	TRBD1	.	TRBV5-4	CASSIRDRGGEQYF	TGTGCCAGCAGCATCCGGGACAGGGGAGGTGAGCAGTACTTC
TRBJ2-3	.	.	TRBV27	CASSRGNIDTQYF	TGTGCCAGCAGTCGCGGGAACATAGATACGCAGTATTTT
TRBJ2-5	.	.	TRBV5-6	CASRLVAGETQYF	TGTGCCAGCAGGCTGGTGGCTGGGGAGACCCAGTACTTC
TRBJ2-3	.	.	TRBV6-1	CASGGSGTDTQYF	TGTGCCAGCGGTGGGAGTGGTACAGATACGCAGTATTTT
TRBJ2-7	.	.	TRBV29-1	CSVRDFPDSYEQYF	TGCAGCGTGCGGGACTTCCCGGACTCCTACGAGCAGTACTTC
TRBJ2-3	TRBD2	.	TRBV3-1	CASTGGLSTDTQYF	TGTGCCAGCACGGGAGGGCTAAGCACAGATACGCAGTATTTT
TRBJ2-3	TRBD2	few	TRBV7-2	CASSANVREGGTQYF	TGTGCCAGCAGCGCAAACGTGCGGGAGGGGGGTACGCAGTATTTT
TRBJ2-5	TRBD1	.	TRBV11-2	CASTRDSALVQYF	TGTGCCAGCACCAGGGACAGCGCTCTTGTGCAGTACTTC
TRBJ2-5	.	.	TRBV3-1	CASSPRDRRGEYF	TGTGCCAGCAGCCCACGGGACCGGAGAGGGGAGTACTTC
TRBJ1-5	.	.	TRBV28	CASSFDPRGRGLNQPQHF	TGTGCCAGCAGTTTTGACCCTCGGGGCAGGGGACTTAATCAGCCCCAGCATTTT
TRBJ2-3	.	.	TRBV20-1	CSVFVDTQYF	TGCAGTGTTTTTGTAGATACGCAGTATTTT
TRBJ2-3	TRBD1	.	TRBV29-1	CSVATGQGTGDTQYF	TGCAGCGTAGCAACGGGACAGGGGACGGGAGATACGCAGTATTTT
TRBJ2-3	.	few	TRBV20-1	CSARGGPNTQYF	TGCAGTGCTAGAGGGGGCCCGAATACGCAGTATTTT
TRBJ2-5	TRBD2	few	TRBV7-2	CASSPRTSGRALGTQYF	TGTGCCAGCAGCCCCCGGACTAGCGGGAGGGCTCTCGGGACCCAGTACTTC
TRBJ2-5	TRBD2	.	TRBV14	CASSQGNGGRVVYEQYF	TGTGCCAGCAGCCAAGGAAATGGCGGGAGGGTTGTTTATGAGCAGTACTTC
TRBJ2-1	.	.	TRBV19	CASSPYGNEQFF	TGTGCCAGTAGCCCGTACGGCAATGAGCAGTTCTTC
TRBJ1-2	.	.	TRBV7-8	CASSLAFRCGYTF	TGTGCCAGCAGCTTAGCGTTCAGGTGTGGCTACACCTTC
TRBJ2-6	.	few	TRBV7-4	CASSPGLKDRTFPSGANVLTF	TGTGCCAGCAGCCCGGGGTTAAAAGACAGAACCTTTCCCTCTGGGGCCAACGTCCTGACTTTC
TRBJ1-4	.	.	TRBV30	CAWTPFGEKLFF	TGTGCCTGGACCCCCTTCGGTGAAAAACTGTTTTTT
TRBJ2-5	TRBD2	.	TRBV10-1	CASMGLTSGRNEQYF	TGCGCCAGCATGGGACTGACTAGCGGTCGGAATGAGCAGTACTTC
TRBJ2-5	.	.	TRBV28	CASRLKLGTQYF	TGTGCCAGCAGGCTTAAGTTGGGGACCCAGTACTTC
TRBJ2-7	.	.	TRBV20-1	CSADPTTGSRGLYEQYF	TGCAGTGCCGACCCCACGACAGGTTCGAGGGGCTTATACGAGCAGTACTTC
TRBJ1-1	TRBD1	.	TRBV25-1	CASSEYSGQGNTEAFF	TGTGCCAGCAGTGAATACTCGGGACAGGGGAACACTGAAGCTTTCTTT
TRBJ2-5	.	.	TRBV7-9	CASSTSRETQYF	TGTGCCAGCAGCACTAGTAGGGAGACCCAGTACTTC
TRBJ2-1	.	.	TRBV20-1	CSANYRGAHNEQFF	TGCAGTGCGAATTACAGAGGTGCGCACAATGAGCAGTTCTTC
TRBJ2-1	.	.	TRBV20-1	CSASLLGRSSYNEQFF	TGCAGTGCTAGTCTCTTGGGAAGAAGCTCCTACAATGAGCAGTTCTTC
TRBJ1-4	.	.	TRBV7-2	CASSPDVRYEKLFF	TGTGCCAGCAGCCCGGACGTACGATATGAAAAACTGTTTTTT
TRBJ1-2	.	.	TRBV20-1	CSVVQVNGYTF	TGCAGTGTAGTGCAGGTTAATGGCTACACCTTC
TRBJ2-7	.	.	TRBV29-1	CSVVRPPSEQYF	TGCAGCGTTGTCAGGCCCCCCTCCGAGCAGTACTTC
TRBJ2-7	TRBD2	few	TRBV12-3/TRBV12-4	CASSLGPAGVEQYF	TGTGCCAGCAGTTTAGGTCCAGCGGGAGTCGAGCAGTACTTC
TRBJ2-4	.	.	TRBV6-5	CASRLNRVSKNIQYF	TGTGCCAGCAGGCTCAACCGGGTTTCCAAAAACATTCAGTACTTC
TRBJ2-1	TRBD2	.	TRBV6-4	CASRAAGSYNEQFF	TGTGCCAGCAGAGCAGCGGGATCATACAATGAGCAGTTCTTC
TRBJ1-2	.	few	TRBV27	CASSFAENYGYTF	TGTGCCAGCAGTTTTGCAGAAAACTATGGCTACACCTTC
TRBJ2-7	.	medium-sized	TRBV10-3	CAISEDTAYEQYF	TGTGCCATCAGTGAAGACACAGCCTACGAGCAGTACTTC
TRBJ2-7	.	few	TRBV6-6	CASSYSGGSVLDEQYF	TGTGCCAGCAGTTACTCGGGCGGGTCCGTTTTAGACGAGCAGTACTTC
TRBJ2-1	TRBD2	once	TRBV19	CARLGGRGLAPESSYNEQFF	TGTGCCCGCCTAGGGGGTCGGGGACTAGCGCCGGAAAGCTCCTACAATGAGCAGTTCTTC
TRBJ2-4	.	.	TRBV5-1	CASSSSQGWGGEQYF	TGCGCCAGCAGCTCCTCACAGGGCTGGGGCGGGGAGCAGTACTTC
TRBJ2-1	.	.	TRBV2	CASREVAASSYNEQFF	TGTGCCAGCAGGGAGGTAGCGGCTAGCTCCTACAATGAGCAGTTCTTC
TRBJ2-1	.	few	TRBV3-1	CASSQGREQFF	TGTGCCAGCAGCCAAGGGCGGGAGCAGTTCTTC
TRBJ2-5	.	.	TRBV3-1	CASSQDGKFMGGTQETQYF	TGTGCCAGCAGCCAAGATGGAAAGTTTATGGGCGGGACCCAAGAGACCCAGTACTTC
TRBJ2-7	.	few	TRBV10-3	CAISEGTGEQYF	TGTGCCATCAGTGAAGGTACTGGCGAGCAGTACTTC
TRBJ1-6	.	.	TRBV6-5	CASSYGGARFVSPLHF	TGTGCCAGCAGTTACGGAGGGGCGCGATTTGTTTCACCCCTCCACTTT
TRBJ2-6	.	.	TRBV3-1	CASSHSASGANVLTF	TGTGCCAGCAGCCACTCAGCCTCTGGGGCCAACGTCCTGACTTTC
TRBJ1-2	TRBD1	once	TRBV28	CASSWGTGGGGYGYTF	TGTGCCAGCAGTTGGGGAACAGGGGGCGGTGGGTATGGCTACACCTTC
TRBJ2-2	TRBD2	.	TRBV28	CASRPRDYPTGELFF	TGTGCCAGCAGACCCCGGGACTATCCAACCGGGGAGCTGTTTTTT
TRBJ2-1	TRBD1	.	TRBV7-8	CASSLYIGQGYNEQFF	TGTGCCAGCAGCTTATATATCGGACAGGGATACAATGAGCAGTTCTTC
TRBJ1-2	.	.	TRBV6-2/TRBV6-3	CASSYPTLKYGYTF	TGTGCCAGCAGTTACCCTACCCTTAAATATGGCTACACCTTC
TRBJ2-7	.	.	TRBV29-1	CSVSAEGYEQYF	TGCAGCGTCAGCGCTGAGGGCTACGAGCAGTACTTC
TRBJ2-4	.	.	TRBV3-1	CASSQAGTTNIQYF	TGTGCCAGCAGCCAAGCAGGGACCACCAACATTCAGTACTTC
TRBJ2-7	TRBD2	.	TRBV18	CASSPLPTSGSYEQYF	TGTGCCAGCTCACCACTCCCGACTAGCGGGTCTTACGAGCAGTACTTC